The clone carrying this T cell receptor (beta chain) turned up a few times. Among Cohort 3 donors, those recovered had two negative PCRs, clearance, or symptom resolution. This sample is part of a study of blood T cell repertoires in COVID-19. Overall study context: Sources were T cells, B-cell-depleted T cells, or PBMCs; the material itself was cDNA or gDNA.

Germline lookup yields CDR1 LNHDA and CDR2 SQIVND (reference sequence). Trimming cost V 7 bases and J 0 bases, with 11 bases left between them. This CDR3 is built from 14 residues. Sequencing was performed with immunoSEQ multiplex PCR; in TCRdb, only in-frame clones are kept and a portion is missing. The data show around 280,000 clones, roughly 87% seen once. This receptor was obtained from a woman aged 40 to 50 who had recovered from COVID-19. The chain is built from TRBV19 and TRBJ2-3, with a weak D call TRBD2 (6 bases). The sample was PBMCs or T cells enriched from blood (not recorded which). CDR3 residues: CASKEGRSTDTQYF. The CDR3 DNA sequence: TGTGCCAGTAAGGAGGGAAGGAGCACAGATACGCAGTATTTT.